This passage covers 20 T cell receptor beta chains from one sample sequenced in a study of identifying expanded T cells in peripheral blood. The protocol was immunoSEQ multiplex PCR, while the TCRdb copy is restricted to in-frame clones and leaves out a portion. The profile covers 100,000 to 110,000 clones, with 75% to 90% appearing a single time and less than 7% taken by the ten largest. Sequenced material: blood. These TCRs come from a person aged 18 to 75 in good health.

This clone was seen once. The V gene is TRBV30, the J gene TRBJ2-1; maybe TRBD2 (5 bases). Trimming removed 7 bases from V and 0 bases from J, with 16 bases in between. CDR1 is GTSNPN and CDR2 is SVGIG in the germline V gene (reference sequence). There are 15 residues in the CDR3. The CDR3 loop reads CASGKEVSSYNEQFF. The DNA of the CDR3 is TGTGCCTCAGGAAAGGAGGTAAGCTCCTACAATGAGCAGTTCTTC.

This sequence joins TRBV29-1 and TRBJ1-4; D may be TRBD1 (5 bases). Germline V gene sequence: CDR1 SQVTM, CDR2 ANQGSEA. V was cut by 7 bases and J by 8 bases, with 20 bases left in between. The CDR3 spans 14 residues. The CDR3 loop is CSGDSGGRGEKLFF. The CDR3 bases are TGCAGCGGTGACTCGGGGGGGAGAGGGGAAAAACTGTTTTTT.

This clone came up a few times. This sequence joins TRBV5-4 and TRBJ1-2; 10 bases are a match to TRBD1. The germline gives CDR1 SGHNT, CDR2 YYREEE (reference sequence). The CDR3 consists of 15 residues. Trimming at V came to 4 bases and at J to 9 bases, leaving 12 bases not matched to a gene. CDR3 DNA sequence: TGTGCCAGCAGCAACGGACAGGGGGACGCGAGTCGCTACACCTTC. Its translation: CASSNGQGDASRYTF.

The chain joins TRBV7-9 to TRBJ2-5; 7 nucleotides line up with TRBD2. The CDR3 sequence is 14 residues long. Germline V gene lookup returns CDR1 SEHNR and CDR2 FQNEAQ (reference sequence). The V gene end was trimmed by 1 base and the J gene end by 2 bases; junction bases not matched to a gene: 1. Here the CDR3 reads CASSLVLAQETQYF. The CDR3 region has the DNA TGTGCCAGCAGCTTAGTACTAGCGCAAGAGACCCAGTACTTC. Combining the CDR3 with reference TRBV7-9 and TRBJ2-5 gives the whole variable domain DTGVSQNPRHKITKRGQNVTFRCDPISEHNRLYWYRQTLGQGPEFLTYFQNEAQLEKSRLLSDRFSAERPKGSFSTLEIQRTEQGDSAMYLCASSLVLAQETQYFGPGTRLLVL.

The V call is TRBV19, the J call TRBJ1-2, with 8 bases aligning to TRBD1. Germline assignment: CDR1 LNHDA and CDR2 SQIVND (reference sequence). J gave up 6 bases and V 5 bases, and 8 bases lay outside the gene matches. The CDR3 has 14 amino acids. DNA of the CDR3: TGTGCCAGTAGTGACGGACAGGGCCCCGATGGCTACACCTTC. It specifies CASSDGQGPDGYTF. Using reference TRBV19 and TRBJ1-2 for the parts outside the CDR3, the full variable domain is DGGITQSPKYLFRKEGQNVTLSCEQNLNHDAMYWYRQDPGQGLRLIYYSQIVNDFQKGDIAEGYSVSREKKESFPLTVTSAQKNPTAFYLCASSDGQGPDGYTFGSGTRLTVV.

This clone was found once. The chain joins TRBV2 to TRBJ1-2, with no clear D. This CDR3 has 17 amino acids. The V gene's germline CDR1 is SNHLY and CDR2 FYNNEI. Trimming removed 0 bases from V and 2 bases from J, with 16 bases in between. The CDR3 region has the DNA TGTGCCAGCAGTGAAGCGCTTCGACTTGGGCAGAACTATGGCTACACCTTC. This translates into CASSEALRLGQNYGYTF.

The gene calls are TRBV13 and TRBJ2-1; the D call may be TRBD1 or TRBD2 (5 bases each). Germline V gene lookup returns CDR1 PRHDT and CDR2 FYEKMQ (reference sequence). Trimming left V 3 bases short and J 2 bases short, with 11 bases between. The CDR3 length is 15 residues. The CDR3 DNA reads as TGTGCCAGCAGCTTCTGGGACCGAGCCTACAATGAGCAGTTCTTC. Protein product: CASSFWDRAYNEQFF. The entire variable domain, with the rest obtained from reference TRBV13 and TRBJ2-1, is as follows: AAGVIQSPRHLIKEKRETATLKCYPIPRHDTVYWYQQGPGQDPQFLISFYEKMQSDKGSIPDRFSAQQFSDYHSELNMSSLELGDSALYFCASSFWDRAYNEQFFGPGTRLTVL.

The chain couples TRBV27 to TRBJ1-1, with 8 bases identical to TRBD1. The CDR3 is 17 residues long. CDR1 is MNHEY and CDR2 is SMNVEV in the germline V gene (reference sequence). Trimming cost V 3 bases and J 4 bases; bases outside gene matches: 13. The CDR3 DNA reads TGTGCCAGCAGTTTCCAAGGACAGGGACCCAGCTTCACTGAAGCTTTCTTT. This gives the protein CASSFQGQGPSFTEAFF.

The chain employs TRBV30 and TRBJ1-3, with TRBD1 matching 7 bases. V was pared by 2 bases and J by 9 bases, with 7 bases of the junction left unmatched. Germline CDR1 GTSNPN, CDR2 SVGIG (reference sequence). The CDR3 totals 13 residues. The CDR3 coding sequence is TGTGCCTGGAGTAACGGACAGGAGACCACCATATATTTT. Encoded protein: CAWSNGQETTIYF.

V is TRBV5-4 and J is TRBJ1-5; D is unresolved. Germline CDR1 SGHNT, CDR2 YYREEE (reference sequence). This CDR3 has 13 residues. Deletions cut 3 bases from V and 9 bases from J, with 13 bases between. CDR3 DNA sequence: TGTGCCAGCAGCTCAGATGGTTGGGGGCCCCAGCATTTT. It yields the protein CASSSDGWGPQHF.

The chain couples TRBV27 to TRBJ1-2, with D hard to call. Trimming removed 4 bases from V and 4 bases from J, with 13 bases in between. Per germline, CDR1 MNHEY and CDR2 SMNVEV (reference sequence). The CDR3 runs to 14 residues. The CDR3 DNA sequence: TGTGCCAGCAGTTACGGGTTCCCTAGCTATGGCTACACCTTC. The encoded protein is CASSYGFPSYGYTF.

V is TRBV7-2 and J is TRBJ2-1; 9 bases are a match to TRBD1. CDR1 is SGHTA and CDR2 is FQGNSA in the germline V gene. The J segment lost 4 bases and the V segment lost 5 bases, leaving 9 bases of the junction unmatched. This CDR3 spans 16 amino acids. DNA of the CDR3: TGTGCCAGCAGCCCCCCCGGGACAGGGTTTTACAATGAGCAGTTCTTC. Translated, it gives CASSPPGTGFYNEQFF.

The chain combines TRBV7-2 with TRBJ1-2; D perhaps matches TRBD1 (6 bases). The V gene's germline CDR1 is SGHTA and CDR2 FQGNSA. V lost 5 bases to trimming and J lost 3 bases, with 19 bases between them. The CDR3 length is 16 residues. The CDR3 sequence is CASSLANRELDYGYTF. CDR3 in DNA: TGTGCCAGCAGCCTCGCCAACAGGGAACTTGACTATGGCTACACCTTC.

V is TRBV9 and J is TRBJ1-1; D unresolved. Trimming shortened V by 0 bases and J by 3 bases, and 12 bases separated the two germline ends. CDR1 is SGDLS, CDR2 YYNGEE, per germline. The length of the CDR3 is 15 residues. Here the CDR3 DNA reads TGTGCCAGCAGCGTAGTCTGGGGAGGGCACACTGAAGCTTTCTTT. Translation: CASSVVWGGHTEAFF.

V and J are TRBV11-3 and TRBJ2-1, with TRBD1 matching over 9 bases. The ends lost 5 bases at V and 6 bases at J; junction bases unmatched: 11. CDR1 and CDR2 from the germline V gene are SGHNT and YENEEA. This CDR3 spans 16 amino acids. The DNA for the CDR3 is TGTGCCAGCAGCCCCACTACCGGGACAGGGTTCAATGAGCAGTTCTTC. Translating it yields CASSPTTGTGFNEQFF.

The CDR3 region is CASSQGGGSPLHF. For the CDR3, the DNA is TGTGCCAGCAGCCAAGGGGGCGGTTCACCCCTCCACTTT. The rearrangement links TRBV27 to TRBJ1-6, with 7 bases matching TRBD1. J gave up 9 bases and V 6 bases, and 5 bases lay outside the gene matches. The length of the CDR3 is 13 residues. Germline V gene data show CDR1 as MNHEY and CDR2 as SMNVEV (reference sequence).

V gene TRBV18 combines with J gene TRBJ1-3; TRBD1 aligns across 8 bases. The CDR3 consists of 15 residues. Germline CDR1 and CDR2: KGHSH and LQKENI. With V trimmed by 5 bases and J by 3 bases, 6 bases remained unmatched. CDR3 nucleotides: TGTGCCAGCTCAACGGAACAGGGGGTTGGAAACACCATATATTTT. Translating gives CASSTEQGVGNTIYF.

The rearrangement joins TRBV4-3 to TRBJ1-2, with D possibly TRBD1 on 6 matching bases. CDR1 is LGHNA, CDR2 YSLEER, per germline. This CDR3 comprises 15 residues. Trimming shortened V by 0 bases and J by 4 bases, and 12 bases separated the two germline ends. CDR3 nucleotides: TGCGCCAGCAGCCAAGAACCAGGGGAGAGCTATGGCTACACCTTC. Amino acids: CASSQEPGESYGYTF.

The chain couples TRBV13 to TRBJ2-2; no clear D gene. V was trimmed by 5 bases and J by 4 bases, leaving 11 bases between them. Germline V gene lookup returns CDR1 PRHDT and CDR2 FYEKMQ (reference sequence). The CDR3 is 14 residues long. The CDR3 protein is CASSPPSRTGELFF. The CDR3 region has the DNA TGTGCCAGCAGCCCCCCAAGCCGCACCGGGGAGCTGTTTTTT.

This clone was seen only a few times. The gene calls are TRBV7-9 and TRBJ1-5, with 10 nucleotides matching TRBD1. J was trimmed by 7 bases and V by 5 bases; bases with no gene match: 5. The CDR3 is made up of 14 amino acids. CDR1 is SEHNR, CDR2 FQNEAQ, per germline (reference sequence). This CDR3 is CASSDDRGLQPQHF. CDR3 sequence (DNA): TGTGCCAGCAGCGATGACAGGGGGCTGCAGCCCCAGCATTTT.